The rows below give T cell receptor beta chains drawn from one sample of a study of cytomegalovirus exposure and HLA in healthy donors. Only in-frame clones appear in the TCRdb table, and some are missing; sequencing was by immunoSEQ multiplex PCR. The table records 140,000 to 150,000 clones, more than 75% of them present only once. The source material was PBMCs. The receptor set was obtained from a man in his forties or fifties in good health and CMV-seronegative. CDR3s include the opening cysteine and the closing phenylalanine or tryptophan. Each record gives: J gene, D gene, V gene, CDR3 protein. D genes are given only for firm matches.

TRBJ1-2,.,TRBV27,CASLPGQDYNYGYTF
TRBJ2-7,.,TRBV27,CASSSGIGNYEQYF
TRBJ1-6,TRBD1,TRBV27,CASSSTGSYNSPLHF
TRBJ2-3,TRBD2,TRBV2,CASRAGTSGPERTDTQYF
TRBJ1-6,.,TRBV6-5,CASSLSSYSYNSPLHF
TRBJ2-3,TRBD2,TRBV9,CASSASGRVGTDTQYF
TRBJ1-6,.,TRBV19,CASSIDLRSPLHF
TRBJ2-2,TRBD2,TRBV29-1,CSVEWASGRTGELFF
TRBJ2-1,TRBD2,TRBV4-3,CASSQDPAGGPRNEQFF
TRBJ2-2,TRBD2,TRBV6-6,CASTTSGNTGELFF
TRBJ1-1,.,TRBV9,CASSPLPAAAEAFF
TRBJ2-1,.,TRBV2,CASSEAPGSYNEQFF
TRBJ2-1,TRBD1,TRBV5-6,CASSFGTGSSEQFF
.,.,TRBV11-2,CASSTTGNEQYF
TRBJ2-7,.,TRBV11-2,CASSLDRGSYEQYF
TRBJ2-1,TRBD2,TRBV6-1,CASSETLLADNEQFF
TRBJ2-5,.,TRBV5-1,CASSLLAQETQYF
TRBJ2-1,TRBD1,TRBV29-1,CSAPGQGRGQFF
TRBJ2-2,.,TRBV11-1,CASSLVLGAAQGPSVGLFF
TRBJ2-3,TRBD1,TRBV9,CASSAQGADTQYF
TRBJ2-7,TRBD1,TRBV7-2,CASSTQGYEQYF
TRBJ1-6,TRBD1,TRBV6-5,CASRKQGLNSPLHF
TRBJ2-3,.,TRBV5-4,CASSFLYRGTDTQYF
TRBJ1-1,TRBD1,TRBV5-1,CASSLKAGGNTEAFF
TRBJ1-2,TRBD1,TRBV27,CASSPGTGTSHGYTF
TRBJ1-1,.,TRBV27,CASSPPTLSSSTEAFF
TRBJ2-1,.,TRBV11-1,CASSRRAGNSYNEQFF
TRBJ2-3,.,TRBV4-1,CASSQQQADTQYF
TRBJ2-2,TRBD2,TRBV5-4,CASSWGLAGGPDTGELFF
TRBJ1-2,.,TRBV28,CASSGEANYGYTF
TRBJ2-5,.,TRBV7-6,CASSLQTDQETQYF